Sequencing of this T cell receptor (beta chain) was carried out in a study of blood T cell repertoires in COVID-19. Study information: PBMCs, B-cell-depleted T cells, or T cells were the source of the cDNA or gDNA that made up the material.

The repertoire was sequenced with immunoSEQ multiplex PCR; TCRdb's copy has only in-frame clones and lacks some. The sample holds 53,000 or so clones; approximately 80% are singletons and the top ten take roughly 23%. Trimming cost V 6 bases and J 5 bases, with 10 bases left between them. Germline V gene data show CDR1 as MNHEY and CDR2 as SVGAGI. The length of the CDR3 is 13 residues. Sequences were obtained from peripheral blood. The rearrangement links TRBV6-5 to TRBJ2-2; D call uncertain. This clonotype originated in a man aged 50-59 years with active or convalescent COVID-19. This chain's CDR3 is CASRSTRTGELFF. The CDR3 coding sequence is TGTGCCAGCAGGTCTACGAGGACCGGGGAGCTGTTTTTT.